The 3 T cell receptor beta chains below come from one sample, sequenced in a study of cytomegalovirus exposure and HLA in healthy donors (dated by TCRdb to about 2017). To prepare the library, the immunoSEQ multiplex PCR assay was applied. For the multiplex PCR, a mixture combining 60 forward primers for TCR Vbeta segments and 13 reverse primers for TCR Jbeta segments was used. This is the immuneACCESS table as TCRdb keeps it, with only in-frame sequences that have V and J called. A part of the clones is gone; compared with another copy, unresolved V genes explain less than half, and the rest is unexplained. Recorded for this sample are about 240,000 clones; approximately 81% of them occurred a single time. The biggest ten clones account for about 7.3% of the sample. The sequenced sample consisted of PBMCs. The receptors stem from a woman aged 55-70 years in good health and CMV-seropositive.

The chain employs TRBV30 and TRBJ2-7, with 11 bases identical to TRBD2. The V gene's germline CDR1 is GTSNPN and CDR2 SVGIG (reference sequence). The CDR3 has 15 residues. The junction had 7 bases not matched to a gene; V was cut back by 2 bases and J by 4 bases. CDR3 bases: TGTGCCTGGAGTAGGGTAGCGGGAGGGCCATACGAGCAGTACTTC. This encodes CAWSRVAGGPYEQYF.

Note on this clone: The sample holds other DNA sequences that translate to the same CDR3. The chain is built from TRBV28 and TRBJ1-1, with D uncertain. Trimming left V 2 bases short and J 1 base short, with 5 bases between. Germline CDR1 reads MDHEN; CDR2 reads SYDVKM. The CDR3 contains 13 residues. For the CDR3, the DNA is TGTGCCAGCAGTTTACGCAGGAACACTGAAGCTTTCTTT. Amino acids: CASSLRRNTEAFF.

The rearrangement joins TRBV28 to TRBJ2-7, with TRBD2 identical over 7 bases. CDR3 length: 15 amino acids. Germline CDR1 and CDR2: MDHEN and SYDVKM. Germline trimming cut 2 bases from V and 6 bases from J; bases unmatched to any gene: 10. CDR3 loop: CASSLAGGGVVEQYF. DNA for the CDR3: TGTGCCAGCAGTTTAGCTGGGGGAGGGGTCGTCGAGCAGTACTTC.